The clone carrying this T cell receptor beta chain was detected a few times. Its specificity is unknown. MiXCR, run by TCRdb on the reads, gives a single entry per CDR3 protein. The repertoire holds a few hundred thousand distinct CDR3 sequences, with about 29% as singletons. These data come from a study of T cell repertoires in cytomegalovirus infection. This sequence originates from a human donor in good health (CMV status not recorded). Some clones in this sample may be carry-over from other donors' samples. The sample here was cultured PBMCs, taken from culture after CMV antigen stimulation.

CDR3 sequence: CASSYSSGGAVEKLFF. The DNA of the CDR3 is TGTGCCAGCAGTTACTCCTCCGGAGGGGCTGTCGAAAAACTGTTTTTT. The chain joins TRBV6-6 to TRBJ1-4; D might be TRBD1 (5 bases). CDR3 length: 16 residues. V shed 0 bases and J shed 8 bases, with 16 bases lying between them. Germline-derived CDR1 and CDR2 are MNHNY and SVGAGI (reference sequence).